Given below is one TCR beta chain in context. Method: immunoSEQ multiplex PCR; TCRdb's copy keeps in-frame clones and lacks some. The repertoire holds some 96,000 clones, with over 90% as singletons. V gave up 4 bases and J gave up 6 bases; unmatched junction bases: 13. This CDR3 has 16 amino acids. Germline V lookup: CDR1 SEHNR, CDR2 FQNEAQ (reference sequence). The source of the sample is a study of control samples from healthy donors and cancer patients. The material sequenced was blood. The genes are TRBV7-9 and TRBJ1-1; TRBD1 aligns across 8 bases. The TCR originated in a man younger than 30 in good health. CDR3 sequence: CASSSPLEQGASEAFF. CDR3 DNA sequence: TGTGCCAGCAGCTCCCCTTTGGAGCAGGGGGCCTCTGAAGCTTTCTTT.